Following are 11 T cell receptor beta chains from one sample sequenced in a study of T cells after posttransplantation cyclophosphamide. Assay used: immunoSEQ multiplex PCR; TCRdb lists only in-frame clones, some missing. The sample records about 19,000 clones, around 90% being singletons. Treatment was busulfan-fludarabine conditioning, a marrow graft, and cyclophosphamide on days +3 and +4. The input for sequencing was PBMCs, taken after allogeneic stem cell transplant with posttransplant cyclophosphamide. The receptors here all came from a female patient in her 40s who received an allogeneic stem cell transplant from a related donor, was CMV-positive, and had no GVHD. Some T cells may possibly be graft donor cells.

This chain uses TRBV5-1 with TRBJ2-5, with no clear D. The CDR3 has 14 residues. Germline V gene lookup returns CDR1 SGHRS and CDR2 YFSETQ. V was clipped by 4 bases and J by 3 bases, with 13 bases between them. CDR3 nucleotide sequence: TGCGCCAGCAGCCCTTGGGCTACTGAAGAGACCCAGTACTTC. Protein: CASSPWATEETQYF. The whole variable domain, remainder taken from reference TRBV5-1 and TRBJ2-5, is KAGVTQTPRYLIKTRGQQVTLSCSPISGHRSVSWYQQTPGQGLQFLFEYFSETQRNKGNFPGRFSGRQFSNSRSEMNVSTLELGDSALYLCASSPWATEETQYFGPGTRLLVL.

The chain links TRBV27 to TRBJ1-5, with D perhaps matching TRBD1 (6 bases). The CDR3 runs 19 residues. Germline loops: CDR1 MNHEY, CDR2 SMNVEV (reference sequence). V was pared by 6 bases and J by 0 bases, with 24 bases between. The chain's CDR3 is CASSPLAGTRRYSNQPQHF. The CDR3 nucleotides read TGTGCCAGCAGCCCTCTAGCCGGGACACGCAGATATAGCAATCAGCCCCAGCATTTT.

The J gene is TRBJ2-7, the V gene TRBV5-6, with D maybe TRBD2 (6 bases). The ends were cut back, 1 base at V and 2 bases at J, with 10 bases in the middle. This CDR3 has 14 residues. CDR1 and CDR2 from the germline V gene are SGHDT and YYEEEE. The CDR3 loop reads CASSLWRETYEQYF. CDR3 coding DNA: TGTGCCAGCAGCTTGTGGAGGGAAACCTACGAGCAGTACTTC.

The chain combines TRBV29-1 with TRBJ2-7; 9 bases are a match to TRBD2. V shed 4 bases, J shed 6 bases, and the junction held 4 bases outside the gene matches. CDR1 and CDR2 (germline): SQVTM, ANQGSEA. CDR3 length equals 12 residues. The CDR3 sequence is CSVGIAGVEQYF. The CDR3 bases are TGCAGCGTTGGTATAGCGGGAGTCGAGCAGTACTTC.

The V gene is TRBV28, the J gene TRBJ2-1; 7 bases are shared with TRBD2. The CDR3 is 13 residues long. V dropped 10 bases and J dropped 8; count of bases not matched to a gene: 11. Germline V gene lookup returns CDR1 MDHEN and CDR2 SYDVKM. CDR3 in amino acids: CATLPTSFDEQFF. CDR3 sequence (DNA): TGTGCCACCCTACCGACTAGCTTCGATGAGCAGTTCTTC.

The DNA for the CDR3 is TGCGCCAGCAGCCAGGGACTGCCTCCCTACGAGCAGTACTTC. Its translation is CASSQGLPPYEQYF. The chain couples TRBV4-1 to TRBJ2-7; D is perhaps TRBD2 (6 bases). Germline loops: CDR1 MGHRA, CDR2 YSYEKL. V was pared by 3 bases and J by 2 bases, with 11 bases between. This CDR3 spans 14 amino acids.

The J gene is TRBJ2-5, the V gene TRBV27; 10 positions match TRBD2. V shed 5 bases and J 5 bases; nucleotides not matched to a gene: 11. The CDR3 is 16 residues long. CDR1 and CDR2 (germline): MNHEY, SMNVEV (reference sequence). DNA of the CDR3: TGTGCCAGCAGTCCAAGAGCTAGCGGGAGAGGTGAGACCCAGTACTTC. It encodes CASSPRASGRGETQYF.

J is TRBJ2-1 and V is TRBV29-1, with D unresolved. CDR1 and CDR2 from the germline V gene are SQVTM and ANQGSEA. The CDR3 consists of 15 residues. Trimming took 4 bases from V and 0 from J, leaving 13 bases between them. CDR3: CSVATRFGSYNEQFF. CDR3 DNA sequence: TGCAGCGTTGCGACACGGTTTGGCTCCTACAATGAGCAGTTCTTC.

This chain links TRBV4-2 with TRBJ2-1, with 8 bases identical to TRBD2. This CDR3 contains 15 residues. The germline V gene encodes CDR1 LGHNA and CDR2 YNFKEQ. The V and J ends lost 0 bases and 6 bases, in that order; junction bases with no gene match: 4. The DNA for the CDR3 is TGTGCCAGCAGCCAAGAGTCGGGAGGGCTCAATGAGCAGTTCTTC. It translates to CASSQESGGLNEQFF.

J is TRBJ1-5 and V is TRBV19; D might be TRBD1 (6 bases). Trimming removed 6 bases at V and 2 bases at J, with 11 bases between. Looked up from germline, CDR1 is LNHDA and CDR2 is SQIVND (reference sequence). CDR3 length: 14 residues. The CDR3 protein is CASSAYRGNQPQHF. The CDR3 DNA sequence: TGTGCCAGTAGCGCCTACAGGGGCAATCAGCCCCAGCATTTT.

The chain carries TRBV10-3 and TRBJ2-7; 8 bases fit TRBD2. Germline V gives CDR1 ENHRY, CDR2 SYGVKD. The CDR3 extends over 14 amino acids. V gave up 3 bases and J gave up 6 bases; unmatched junction bases: 7. This CDR3 is CAISDPGGGREQYF. In DNA, the CDR3 is TGTGCCATCAGTGACCCGGGGGGGGGCCGCGAGCAGTACTTC.